This T cell receptor (beta chain) was sequenced in a study of STAT5B mutations in CD4+ large granular lymphocyte leukemia. Regarding the study as a whole: Patient CD4-sorted repertoires stayed more clonal than healthy ones after leukemic-clone removal.

Measured with immunoSEQ multiplex PCR; TCRdb has only the in-frame clones, and not every one. The table includes some 30,000 clones, around four fifths detected once. With regard to this clone: Its antigen is not identified.

Buffy coats from healthy blood donors served as controls. This receptor was identified in a human donor in good health. Sequencing was done on a sample of CD4+ T cells from blood buffy coats.

The CDR3 reads CASSVPGVKLFF. CDR3 bases: TGTGCCAGCAGTGTCCCGGGTGTGAAGCTTTTCTTT. J is TRBJ1-1 and V is TRBV28; D gene unclear. V was trimmed by 5 bases and J by 13 bases, leaving 17 bases between them. This CDR3 spans 12 amino acids. The V gene's germline CDR1 is MDHEN and CDR2 SYDVKM. The complete variable domain, with remaining parts taken from reference TRBV28 and TRBJ1-1, reads DVKVTQSSRYLVKRTGEKVFLECVQDMDHENMFWYRQDPGLGLRLIYFSYDVKMKEKGDIPEGYSVSREKKERFSLILESASTNQTSMYLCASSVPGVKLFFGQGTRLTVV.